This paragraph covers one T cell receptor beta chain sequence. Other nucleotide sequences in the sample specify the same CDR3. In the original analysis: Reference gene primer amplification gave estimated nucleated cell counts. Produced via immunoSEQ multiplex PCR; TCRdb's table is partial and in-frame only. V, J and clone size were drawn from that table, and D and trimming were deduced from the DNA. The sample lists under 200,000 clones; around 82% were seen once. This sample is drawn from a study of blood T cell repertoires in COVID-19. In the study overall: Collection of acute and convalescent COVID-19 samples took place in the United States, Italy and Spain. T cells, B-cell-depleted T cells, or PBMCs provided the cDNA or gDNA that served as material.

Germline loops: CDR1 LGHDT, CDR2 YNNKEL (reference sequence). This CDR3 comprises 13 residues. V gave up 2 bases and J gave up 0 bases, with 4 bases separating them. The chain joins TRBV3-1 (or the pseudogene TRBV3-2) to TRBJ1-1; D not certain. What was sequenced was peripheral blood. The receptor comes from a woman of 80 years or more with acute or convalescent COVID-19. As DNA, the CDR3 is TGTGCCAGCAGCCAAACTGTGAACACTGAAGCTTTCTTT. Its translation is CASSQTVNTEAFF.